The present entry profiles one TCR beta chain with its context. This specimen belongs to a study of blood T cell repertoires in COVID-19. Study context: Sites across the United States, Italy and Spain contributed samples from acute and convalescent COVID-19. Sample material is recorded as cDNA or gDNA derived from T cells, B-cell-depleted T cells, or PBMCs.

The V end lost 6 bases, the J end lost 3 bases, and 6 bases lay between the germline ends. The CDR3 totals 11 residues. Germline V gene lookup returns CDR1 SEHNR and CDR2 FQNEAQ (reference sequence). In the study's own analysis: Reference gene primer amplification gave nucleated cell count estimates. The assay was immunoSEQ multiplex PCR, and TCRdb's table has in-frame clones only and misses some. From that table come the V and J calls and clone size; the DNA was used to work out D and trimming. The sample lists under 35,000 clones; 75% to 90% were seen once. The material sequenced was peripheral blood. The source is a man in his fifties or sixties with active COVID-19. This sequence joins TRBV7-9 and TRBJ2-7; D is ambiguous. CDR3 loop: CASSPIYEQYF. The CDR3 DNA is TGTGCCAGCAGTCCCATCTACGAGCAGTACTTC.